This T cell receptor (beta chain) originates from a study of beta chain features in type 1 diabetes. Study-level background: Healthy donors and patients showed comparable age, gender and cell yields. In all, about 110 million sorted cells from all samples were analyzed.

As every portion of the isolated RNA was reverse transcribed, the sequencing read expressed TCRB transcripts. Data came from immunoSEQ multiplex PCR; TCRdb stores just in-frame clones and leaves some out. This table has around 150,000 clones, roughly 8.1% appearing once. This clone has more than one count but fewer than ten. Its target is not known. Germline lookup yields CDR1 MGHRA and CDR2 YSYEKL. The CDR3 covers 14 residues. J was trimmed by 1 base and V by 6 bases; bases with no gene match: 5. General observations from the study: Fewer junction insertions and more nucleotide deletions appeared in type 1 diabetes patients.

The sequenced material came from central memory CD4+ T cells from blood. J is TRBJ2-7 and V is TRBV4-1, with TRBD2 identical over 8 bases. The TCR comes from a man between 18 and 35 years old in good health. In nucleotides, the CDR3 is TGCGCCAGCAGTCTCAGCGGGGGATCCTACGAGCAGTACTTC. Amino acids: CASSLSGGSYEQYF.